The next 17 T cell receptor beta chains were all read from a single sample in a study of PD-1 and CTLA-4 blockade in melanoma. This table comes from immunoSEQ multiplex PCR, and its TCRdb copy is limited to in-frame clones, with some not included. The repertoire holds 25,000 to 35,000 clones, 91% seen once, with about 9.4% in the top ten. The specimen comprised CD8+ T cells from peripheral blood, sampled from a patient given anti-PD-1 treatment. The receptor set was obtained from a human donor with melanoma.

V usage is TRBV19 and J usage is TRBJ2-1; D call uncertain. Germline lookup yields CDR1 LNHDA and CDR2 SQIVND (reference sequence). Trimming removed 7 bases at V and 6 bases at J, with 16 bases between. The CDR3 loop spans 14 amino acids. The CDR3: CASTLGPTLNEQFF. CDR3 sequence (DNA): TGTGCCAGTACCCTAGGACCTACCCTCAATGAGCAGTTCTTC.

The chain uses TRBV4-2 and TRBJ2-7; either TRBD1 or TRBD2 may supply D (5 bases each). Germline assignment: CDR1 LGHNA and CDR2 YNFKEQ. V was trimmed by 0 bases and J by 6 bases, leaving 15 bases between them. This CDR3 region has 15 residues. This CDR3 is CASSQDLGGTSEQYF. CDR3 DNA sequence: TGTGCCAGCAGCCAAGACCTTGGTGGGACCAGCGAGCAGTACTTC.

This sequence joins TRBV5-1 and TRBJ2-5; 8 nucleotides match TRBD1. The CDR3 covers 12 residues. The V gene's germline CDR1 is SGHRS and CDR2 YFSETQ. After removal of 5 bases from V and 4 bases from J, the junction contained 1 base not matched to a gene. CDR3 protein: CASRQGAETQYF. In DNA, the CDR3 is TGCGCCAGCAGGCAGGGGGCAGAGACCCAGTACTTC.

The chain links TRBV7-8 to TRBJ2-5, with D possibly TRBD1 on 6 matching bases. The CDR3 has 16 residues. The germline CDR1 and CDR2 sequences are SGHVS and FQNEAQ. The V gene lost 5 bases and the J gene lost 3 bases, with 19 bases spanning the gap. The CDR3 nucleotides are TGTGCCAGCAGCATCAACCCGGGACAAGAAAAAGAGACCCAGTACTTC. This translates into CASSINPGQEKETQYF. Full variable domain (rest looked up from reference TRBV7-8 and TRBJ2-5): GAGVSQSPRYKVAKRGQDVALRCDPISGHVSLFWYQQALGQGPEFLTYFQNEAQLDKSGLPSDRFFAERPEGSVSTLKIQRTQQEDSAVYLCASSINPGQEKETQYFGPGTRLLVL.

The chain carries TRBV10-2 and TRBJ2-3, with 7 nucleotides matching TRBD1. V shed 7 bases and J 4 bases; nucleotides not matched to a gene: 11. CDR1 and CDR2 (germline): WSHSY, SAAADI. The CDR3 spans 15 residues. The CDR3 protein is CASKPTGDSADTQYF. CDR3 DNA sequence: TGCGCCAGCAAACCAACAGGGGATTCGGCAGATACGCAGTATTTT.

The chain uses TRBV2 and TRBJ1-4; D call uncertain. The V gene lost 6 bases and the J gene lost 3 bases, with 14 bases spanning the gap. Looked up from germline, CDR1 is SNHLY and CDR2 is FYNNEI. CDR3 length: 15 amino acids. The CDR3 region has the DNA TGTGCCAGCAGACTACGACTAACGCCTAATGAAAAACTGTTTTTT. Its translation: CASRLRLTPNEKLFF.

The chain is built from TRBV6-1 and TRBJ1-1; no clear D gene. This CDR3 has 14 amino acids. Germline assignment: CDR1 MNHNS and CDR2 SASEGT. V lost 2 bases and J 0 bases, leaving 7 bases between the germline ends. CDR3 nucleotides: TGTGCCAGCAGTGAATCGGCTCTGAACACTGAAGCTTTCTTT. The encoded protein is CASSESALNTEAFF.

The chain employs TRBV19 and TRBJ2-2; 8 bases match TRBD1. Unmatched junction bases numbered 1, after V lost 3 bases and J lost 1 base. CDR1 LNHDA and CDR2 SQIVND come from the germline V gene (reference sequence). The CDR3 extends over 15 amino acids. The CDR3: CASSIGTGNTGELFF. The DNA for the CDR3 is TGTGCCAGTAGTATCGGGACAGGGAACACCGGGGAGCTGTTTTTT.

This clone was counted a single time. The chain couples TRBV27 to TRBJ1-2; no clear D gene. This CDR3 has 12 residues. V was pared by 6 bases and J by 6 bases, with 11 bases between. Germline CDR1 MNHEY, CDR2 SMNVEV (reference sequence). The CDR3 protein is CASRNTGHGYTF. The CDR3 coding sequence is TGTGCCAGCAGAAATACTGGGCATGGCTACACCTTC.

This rearrangement joins TRBV27 to TRBJ1-5; D gene uncertain. Germline-derived CDR1 and CDR2 are MNHEY and SMNVEV (reference sequence). The V gene lost 5 bases and the J gene lost 2 bases, with 10 bases spanning the gap. The CDR3 sequence is 14 residues long. CDR3 region: CASSPNEGNQPQHF. For the CDR3, the DNA is TGTGCCAGCAGTCCCAATGAGGGCAATCAGCCCCAGCATTTT.

The chain combines TRBV28 with TRBJ1-5; 10 bases are shared with TRBD1. The germline V gene has CDR1 MDHEN and CDR2 SYDVKM. The CDR3 covers 16 residues. Germline trimming cut 0 bases from V and 5 bases from J; bases unmatched to any gene: 4. In nucleotides, the CDR3 is TGTGCCAGCAGTTTATGGGGGACAGGGGAAGATCAGCCCCAGCATTTT. It yields the protein CASSLWGTGEDQPQHF.

This clone came up once. CDR3 sequence (DNA): TGTGGGATTGGCAGCGGGTCTATCGATGAGCAGTTCTTC. Translating it yields CGIGSGSIDEQFF. V usage is TRBV15 and J usage is TRBJ2-1; weak D call: TRBD2 (6 bases). Germline V gene sequence: CDR1 LNHNV, CDR2 YYDKDF (reference sequence). The CDR3 consists of 13 residues.

The V call is TRBV19, the J call TRBJ1-6, with 7 bases matching TRBD1. CDR1 LNHDA and CDR2 SQIVND come from the germline V gene (reference sequence). V lost 3 bases, J lost 8 bases, and 10 bases stayed unmatched. This CDR3 region has 16 residues. This chain's CDR3 is CASSIGQGEFYSPLHF. Written as DNA, the CDR3 is TGTGCCAGTAGTATCGGGCAGGGGGAGTTTTATTCACCCCTCCACTTT.

This chain joins TRBV7-9 and TRBJ1-4; D is possibly TRBD1 (6 bases). This CDR3 is 13 amino acids long. Germline CDR1 reads SEHNR; CDR2 reads FQNEAQ (reference sequence). Trimming removed 1 base from V and 11 bases from J, with 11 bases in between. The CDR3 protein is CASSLEGGGKLFF. For the CDR3, the DNA is TGTGCCAGCAGCTTAGAGGGGGGCGGCAAACTGTTTTTT.

This rearrangement joins TRBV7-6 to TRBJ1-5, with a weak D call TRBD1 (6 bases). The V end lost 4 bases, the J end lost 2 bases, and 6 bases lay between the germline ends. The CDR3 has 13 amino acids. Germline values: CDR1 SGHVS, CDR2 FNYEAQ. In DNA, the CDR3 is TGTGCCAGCAGCTCAGGGGGCAATCAGCCCCAGCATTTT. This encodes CASSSGGNQPQHF. The full variable domain, its missing parts supplied by reference TRBV7-6 and TRBJ1-5, is GAGVSQSPRYKVTKRGQDVALRCDPISGHVSLYWYRQALGQGPEFLTYFNYEAQQDKSGLPNDRFSAERPEGSISTLTIQRTEQRDSAMYRCASSSGGNQPQHFGDGTRLSIL.

This chain connects TRBV25-1 to TRBJ1-1; D remains ambiguous. The CDR3 totals 12 residues. V lost 5 bases to trimming and J lost 1 base, with 5 bases between them. Germline-derived CDR1 and CDR2 are MGHDK and SYGVNS. The CDR3 coding sequence is TGTGCCAGCAGTAACTGGAACACTGAAGCTTTCTTT. Translation gives CASSNWNTEAFF.

The CDR3 DNA is TGTGCCAGCGGCCTGGGGGGGGAGGGCCGATACGAGCAGTACTTC. Translating it yields CASGLGGEGRYEQYF. V usage is TRBV9 and J usage is TRBJ2-7, with 7 bases aligning to TRBD2. CDR1 and CDR2 from the germline V gene are SGDLS and YYNGEE. J was trimmed by 4 bases and V by 7 bases; bases with no gene match: 14. The CDR3 totals 15 residues.